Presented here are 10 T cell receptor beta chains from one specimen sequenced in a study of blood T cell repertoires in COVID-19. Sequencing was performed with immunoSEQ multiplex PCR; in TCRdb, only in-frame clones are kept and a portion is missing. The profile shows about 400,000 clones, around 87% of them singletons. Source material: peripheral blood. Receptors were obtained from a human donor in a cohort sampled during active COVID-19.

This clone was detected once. The CDR3 protein is CASSEALTSEDEQYF. DNA of the CDR3: TGTGCCAGCAGTGAAGCCCTAACTAGCGAGGACGAGCAGTACTTC. This chain uses TRBV6-1 with TRBJ2-7, with 7 bases fitting TRBD2. CDR1 is MNHNS and CDR2 is SASEGT in the germline V gene. The CDR3 extends over 15 amino acids. The V gene end was trimmed by 0 bases and the J gene end by 5 bases; junction bases not matched to a gene: 7.

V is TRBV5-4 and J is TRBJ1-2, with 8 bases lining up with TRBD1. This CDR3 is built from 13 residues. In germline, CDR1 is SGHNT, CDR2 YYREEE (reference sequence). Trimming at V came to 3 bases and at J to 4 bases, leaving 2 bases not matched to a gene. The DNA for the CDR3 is TGTGCCAGCAGCTCGGACAGGGTCTATGGCTACACCTTC. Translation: CASSSDRVYGYTF. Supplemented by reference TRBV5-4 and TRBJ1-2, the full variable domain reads ETGVTQSPTHLIKTRGQQVTLRCSSQSGHNTVSWYQQALGQGPQFIFQYYREEENGRGNFPPRFSGLQFPNYSSELNVNALELDDSALYLCASSSDRVYGYTFGSGTRLTVV.

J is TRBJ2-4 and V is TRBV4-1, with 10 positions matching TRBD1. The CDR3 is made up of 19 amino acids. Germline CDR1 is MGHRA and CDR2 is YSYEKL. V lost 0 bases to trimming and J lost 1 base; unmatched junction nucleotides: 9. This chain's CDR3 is CASSQDIGQGVGAKNIQYF. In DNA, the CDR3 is TGCGCCAGCAGCCAAGATATCGGACAGGGGGTCGGGGCCAAAAACATTCAGTACTTC.

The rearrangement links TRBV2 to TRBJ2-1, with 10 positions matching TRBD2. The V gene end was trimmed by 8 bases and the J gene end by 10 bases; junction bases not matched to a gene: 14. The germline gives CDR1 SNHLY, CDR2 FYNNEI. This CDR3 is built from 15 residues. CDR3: CASGVLLAGYLEQFF. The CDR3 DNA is TGTGCCAGCGGGGTGTTACTAGCGGGGTACTTAGAGCAGTTCTTC.

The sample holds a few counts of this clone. In DNA, the CDR3 is TGCGCCAGCAGCTTGGGGGGACAGATGTTGGATACGCAGTATTTT. This codes for CASSLGGQMLDTQYF. The J gene is TRBJ2-3, the V gene TRBV5-1; 7 bases align to TRBD1. The CDR3 totals 15 residues. Losses at the gene ends were 0 bases for V and 6 bases for J; bases not matched to a gene: 7. Germline V lookup: CDR1 SGHRS, CDR2 YFSETQ.

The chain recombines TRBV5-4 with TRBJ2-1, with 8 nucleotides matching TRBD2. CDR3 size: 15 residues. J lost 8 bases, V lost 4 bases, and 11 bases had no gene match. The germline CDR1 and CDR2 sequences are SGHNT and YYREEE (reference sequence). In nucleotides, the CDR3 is TGTGCCAGCAGCGCCGGACTAGCACAAGGGGATGAGCAGTTCTTC. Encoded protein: CASSAGLAQGDEQFF. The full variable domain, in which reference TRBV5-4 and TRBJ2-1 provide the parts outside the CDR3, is ETGVTQSPTHLIKTRGQQVTLRCSSQSGHNTVSWYQQALGQGPQFIFQYYREEENGRGNFPPRFSGLQFPNYSSELNVNALELDDSALYLCASSAGLAQGDEQFFGPGTRLTVL.

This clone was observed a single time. CDR3 residues: CASSSTDFSGNTIYF. DNA for the CDR3: TGTGCCAGCAGCTCGACAGACTTCTCTGGAAACACCATATATTTT. V is TRBV7-9 and J is TRBJ1-3; D possibly corresponds to TRBD1 (5 bases). The germline V and J ends were trimmed by 4 bases and 0 bases, with 10 bases remaining between them. The CDR3 is 15 amino acids. The germline gives CDR1 SEHNR, CDR2 FQNEAQ (reference sequence).

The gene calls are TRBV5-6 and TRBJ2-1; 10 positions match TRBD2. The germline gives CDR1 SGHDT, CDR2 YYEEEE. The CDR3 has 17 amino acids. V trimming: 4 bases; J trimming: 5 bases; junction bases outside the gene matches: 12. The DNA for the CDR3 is TGTGCCAGCAGCCTTCGGGGTAGCGGGGGGCTTCACAATGAGCAGTTCTTC. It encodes CASSLRGSGGLHNEQFF.

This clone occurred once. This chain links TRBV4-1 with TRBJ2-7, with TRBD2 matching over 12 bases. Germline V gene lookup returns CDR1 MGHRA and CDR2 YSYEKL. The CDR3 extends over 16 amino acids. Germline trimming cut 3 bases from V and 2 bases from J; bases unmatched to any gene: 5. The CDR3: CASSQASGRAAYEQYF. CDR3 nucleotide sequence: TGCGCCAGCAGCCAGGCTAGCGGGAGGGCGGCCTACGAGCAGTACTTC.

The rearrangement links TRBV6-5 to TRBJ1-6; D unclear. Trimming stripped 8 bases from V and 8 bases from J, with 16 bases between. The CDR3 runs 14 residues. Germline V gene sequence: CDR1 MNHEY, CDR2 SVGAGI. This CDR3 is CASPSTDDDSPLHF. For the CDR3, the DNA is TGTGCCAGCCCTTCTACAGACGATGATTCACCCCTCCACTTT.